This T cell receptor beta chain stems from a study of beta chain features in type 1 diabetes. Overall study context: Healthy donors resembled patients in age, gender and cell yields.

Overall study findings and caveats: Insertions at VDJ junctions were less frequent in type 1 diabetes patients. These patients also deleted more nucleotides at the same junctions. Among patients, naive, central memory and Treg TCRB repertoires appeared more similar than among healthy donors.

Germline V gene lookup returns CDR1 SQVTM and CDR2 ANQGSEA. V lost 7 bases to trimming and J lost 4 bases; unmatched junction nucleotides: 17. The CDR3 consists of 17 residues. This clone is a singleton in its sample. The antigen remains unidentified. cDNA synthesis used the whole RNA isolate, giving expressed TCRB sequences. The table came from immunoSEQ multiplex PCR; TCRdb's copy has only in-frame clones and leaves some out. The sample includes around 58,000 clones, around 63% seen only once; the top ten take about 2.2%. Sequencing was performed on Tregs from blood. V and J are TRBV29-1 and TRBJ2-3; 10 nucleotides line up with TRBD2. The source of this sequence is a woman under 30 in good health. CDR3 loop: CSGSGSGGAWDADTQYF. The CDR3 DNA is TGCAGCGGATCAGGGAGCGGGGGGGCCTGGGATGCAGATACGCAGTATTTT.